A single sample gave rise to the 16 T cell receptor beta chains below, sequenced in a study of blood T cell repertoires in COVID-19. Produced via immunoSEQ multiplex PCR; TCRdb's table is partial and in-frame only. The sample carries about 330,000 clones, approximately 92% recorded once. The sample was PBMCs or T cells enriched from blood (not recorded which). The receptors were sampled from a young woman who had recovered from COVID-19.

In its sample, this clone was seen once. V and J are TRBV6-5 and TRBJ2-7, with D possibly being TRBD2 (5 bases). The germline CDR1 and CDR2 sequences are MNHEY and SVGAGI. The CDR3 spans 16 residues. The V and J ends lost 0 bases and 4 bases respectively, with 16 bases between them. DNA of the CDR3: TGTGCCAGCAGTTACTCTGAAGGGCTCGGGGTTTACGAGCAGTACTTC. Amino acids: CASSYSEGLGVYEQYF.

V is TRBV28 and J is TRBJ2-1, with 12 nucleotides matching TRBD2. V trimming: 4 bases; J trimming: 7 bases; junction bases outside the gene matches: 8. Looked up from germline, CDR1 is MDHEN and CDR2 is SYDVKM. This CDR3 comprises 16 residues. The CDR3 coding sequence is TGTGCCAGCAGTTGGGCTAGCGGGGGGGCAGGGAATGAGCAGTTCTTC. Protein: CASSWASGGAGNEQFF.

In regard to this clone: The germline gene is not matched at one end of the junction; a read error may be the cause. The chain couples TRBV27 to TRBJ1-2, with TRBD1 matching over 7 bases. Germline CDR1 MNHEY, CDR2 SMNVEV (reference sequence). The length of the CDR3 is 13 residues. DNA for the CDR3: TGTGCCAGCAGTTTAAACAGACAGGGCCACCTGAAGTTC. This translates into CASSLNRQGHLKF.

The V call is TRBV18, the J call TRBJ2-5; D perhaps matches TRBD2 (6 bases). The ends were cut back, 8 bases at V and 7 bases at J, with 17 bases in the middle. This CDR3 region has 13 residues. In germline, CDR1 is KGHSH, CDR2 LQKENI. DNA for the CDR3: TGTGCCAGCCTCGGAGGGGTAATCGGGACCCAGTACTTC. Protein: CASLGGVIGTQYF.

The rearrangement joins TRBV7-2 to TRBJ1-2; 7 bases line up with TRBD1. Germline V gene sequence: CDR1 SGHTA, CDR2 FQGNSA. The CDR3 contains 15 residues. Trimming removed 4 bases from V and 6 bases from J; junction bases left unmatched: 11. The CDR3 loop is CASSSVAGGGDGYTF. For the CDR3, the DNA is TGTGCCAGCAGCTCCGTGGCAGGGGGAGGCGATGGCTACACCTTC.

This sequence joins TRBV4-1 and TRBJ2-1; 7 bases are a match to TRBD2. Germline V gene lookup returns CDR1 MGHRA and CDR2 YSYEKL. The length of the CDR3 is 16 residues. The V gene end was trimmed by 1 base and the J gene end by 4 bases; junction bases not matched to a gene: 7. The CDR3 loop reads CASSQAASGNYNEQFF. CDR3 nucleotides: TGCGCCAGCAGCCAAGCGGCTAGCGGAAATTACAATGAGCAGTTCTTC.

Notes on this clone: The identical CDR3 is also encoded by other nucleotide sequences in the sample. The chain carries TRBV12-3 or TRBV12-4 and TRBJ2-1; D remains ambiguous. The CDR3 covers 13 residues. V lost 1 base to trimming and J lost 3 bases, with 4 bases between them. The CDR3 DNA is TGTGCCAGCAGTTTAGGCAGCTACAATGAGCAGTTCTTC. Translating it yields CASSLGSYNEQFF.

This chain joins TRBV7-2 and TRBJ2-6, with TRBD1 as a possible D gene (6 bases). This CDR3 spans 17 amino acids. The germline V gene has CDR1 SGHTA and CDR2 FQGNSA. V was clipped by 2 bases and J by 4 bases, with 15 bases between them. This CDR3 is CASSLRDTQRGANVLTF. CDR3 sequence (DNA): TGTGCCAGCAGCTTAAGGGACACCCAAAGAGGGGCCAACGTCCTGACTTTC. Full variable domain (rest looked up from reference TRBV7-2 and TRBJ2-6): GAGVSQSPSNKVTEKGKDVELRCDPISGHTALYWYRQSLGQGLEFLIYFQGNSAPDKSGLPSDRFSAERTGGSVSTLTIQRTQQEDSAVYLCASSLRDTQRGANVLTFGAGSRLTVL.

The V and J genes are TRBV4-3 and TRBJ2-3; the match to TRBD2 covers 10 bases. V shed 0 bases and J 4 bases; nucleotides not matched to a gene: 4. Looked up from germline, CDR1 is LGHNA and CDR2 is YSLEER. There are 16 residues in the CDR3. CDR3 sequence (DNA): TGCGCCAGCAGCCAAGAAGCGCTAGCGGGGGCAGATACGCAGTATTTT. As protein: CASSQEALAGADTQYF.

V gene TRBV9 combines with J gene TRBJ1-3; possible D gene TRBD1, 5 bases. The CDR3 contains 14 residues. Trimming removed 2 bases at V and 2 bases at J, with 8 bases between. Germline-derived CDR1 and CDR2 are SGDLS and YYNGEE. The CDR3 DNA is TGTGCCAGCAGCGTTCCAGGGACTGGAAACACCATATATTTT. It yields the protein CASSVPGTGNTIYF.

This chain joins TRBV9 and TRBJ2-1; D unclear. V lost 0 bases and J lost 4, with 11 bases in between. Per the germline V gene, CDR1 is SGDLS and CDR2 is YYNGEE. The CDR3 has 15 residues. The CDR3, as DNA: TGTGCCAGCAGCGTAGACGTTACTGCTTACAATGAGCAGTTCTTC. It specifies CASSVDVTAYNEQFF. The entire variable domain, with the rest obtained from reference TRBV9 and TRBJ2-1, is as follows: DSGVTQTPKHLITATGQRVTLRCSPRSGDLSVYWYQQSLDQGLQFLIQYYNGEERAKGNILERFSAQQFPDLHSELNLSSLELGDSALYFCASSVDVTAYNEQFFGPGTRLTVL.

CDR3: CASSEAAGKPQHF. The CDR3, as DNA: TGTGCCAGCTCAGAGGCAGCTGGAAAGCCCCAGCATTTT. This chain joins TRBV18 and TRBJ1-5; the D is unclear. Trimming left V 5 bases short and J 8 bases short, with 13 bases between. Germline assignment: CDR1 KGHSH and CDR2 LQKENI. The CDR3 has 13 amino acids.

Remarks on this clone: The sample has other DNA sequences that encode this CDR3 too. The gene calls are TRBV30 and TRBJ2-3; D is unresolved. The CDR3 is 11 residues long. The germline V gene encodes CDR1 GTSNPN and CDR2 SVGIG (reference sequence). Trimming shortened V by 2 bases and J by 5 bases, and 5 bases separated the two germline ends. The CDR3 DNA follows: TGTGCCTGGAGTACGGGAGATACGCAGTATTTT. Protein sequence: CAWSTGDTQYF.

V and J are TRBV18 and TRBJ2-7; TRBD1 matches at 8 bases. Germline V gene data show CDR1 as KGHSH and CDR2 as LQKENI. The CDR3 consists of 15 residues. Germline trimming cut 4 bases from V and 3 bases from J; bases unmatched to any gene: 8. CDR3 protein: CASSRTGTGNYEQYF. The DNA of the CDR3 is TGTGCCAGCTCACGGACCGGGACAGGTAACTACGAGCAGTACTTC.

The chain links TRBV6-2 or TRBV6-3 to TRBJ2-7, with D possibly being TRBD1 (6 bases). This CDR3 comprises 13 residues. V was clipped by 4 bases and J by 1 base, with 8 bases between them. CDR1 and CDR2 from the germline V gene are MNHEY and SVGEGT. The DNA of the CDR3 is TGTGCCAGCAGTTTGGACAGATCCTACGAGCAGTACTTC. This encodes CASSLDRSYEQYF.

The V call is TRBV7-3, the J call TRBJ2-1, with a tentative D call TRBD1 (6 bases). V lost 3 bases to trimming and J lost 4 bases, with 13 bases between them. This CDR3 comprises 15 residues. Germline CDR1 and CDR2: SGHTA and FQGTGA. The CDR3 region has the DNA TGTGCCAGCAGCTTGCGAGGGCAGGGGTACAATGAGCAGTTCTTC. Amino acids: CASSLRGQGYNEQFF.